This passage covers 10 T cell receptor beta chains from one sample sequenced in a study of blood T cell repertoires in COVID-19. Assay: immunoSEQ multiplex PCR; the TCRdb copy retains only in-frame clones and omits some. The sample records nearly 50,000 clones, 86% being singletons. Material: peripheral blood. The source of these receptors is a woman aged 60-75 years with acute or convalescent COVID-19.

The chain is built from TRBV5-1 and TRBJ1-3; no clear D. V lost 3 bases and J lost 0, with 13 bases in between. This CDR3 contains 16 residues. Germline CDR1 and CDR2: SGHRS and YFSETQ. The CDR3 nucleotides are TGCGCCAGCAGCTACCGGGAGCCAAGCTCTGGAAACACCATATATTTT. It codes for CASSYREPSSGNTIYF.

This chain joins TRBV9 and TRBJ1-1; D not certain. CDR3 length equals 13 residues. Trimming cost V 0 bases and J 0 bases, with 3 bases left between them. Germline lookup yields CDR1 SGDLS and CDR2 YYNGEE. The CDR3 DNA reads as TGTGCCAGCAGCGTAGCAATGAACACTGAAGCTTTCTTT. Its protein product is CASSVAMNTEAFF.

This chain links TRBV4-2 with TRBJ1-5, with a weak D call TRBD1 (5 bases). V was clipped by 4 bases and J by 2 bases, with 18 bases between them. The CDR3 spans 17 residues. Germline-derived CDR1 and CDR2 are LGHNA and YNFKEQ. The CDR3 coding sequence is TGTGCCAGCAGCCCACAAGGCAGGGTCAGCGGCAATCAGCCCCAGCATTTT. This translates into CASSPQGRVSGNQPQHF.

The chain employs TRBV4-1 and TRBJ2-1, with 16 bases that match TRBD2. This CDR3 has 16 residues. The ends lost 4 bases at V and 5 bases at J; junction bases unmatched: 2. Germline V gene lookup returns CDR1 MGHRA and CDR2 YSYEKL. The CDR3 loop is CASSRGLAGGNNEQFF. CDR3 DNA sequence: TGCGCCAGCAGCCGGGGACTAGCGGGGGGGAACAATGAGCAGTTCTTC.

This clone was observed a few times. CDR3 residues: CASSLSRREQPQHF. The CDR3 DNA is TGTGCCAGCTCACTCTCAAGACGGGAACAGCCCCAGCATTTT. The gene calls are TRBV18 and TRBJ1-5; the D is unclear. The germline CDR1 and CDR2 sequences are KGHSH and LQKENI. V was clipped by 4 bases and J by 7 bases, with 14 bases between them. This CDR3 has 14 residues.

The sample holds a few counts of this clone. The J gene is TRBJ1-1, the V gene TRBV28; 9 nucleotides match TRBD1. The CDR3 extends over 13 amino acids. Germline CDR1 is MDHEN and CDR2 is SYDVKM. The junction had 5 bases not matched to a gene; V was cut back by 6 bases and J by 6 bases. CDR3 protein: CASRNTGGAEAFF. The CDR3 DNA reads TGTGCCAGCAGGAATACAGGGGGCGCTGAAGCTTTCTTT.

The chain combines TRBV7-3 with TRBJ2-1, with 7 nucleotides matching TRBD1. V dropped 3 bases and J dropped 2; count of bases not matched to a gene: 4. The germline V gene has CDR1 SGHTA and CDR2 FQGTGA. The CDR3 runs 15 residues. CDR3 coding DNA: TGTGCCAGCAGCTTCGACAGGGTCACCTACAATGAGCAGTTCTTC. This sequence encodes CASSFDRVTYNEQFF.

The chain uses TRBV11-2 and TRBJ1-2, with TRBD1 identical over 9 bases. V lost 5 bases to trimming and J lost 4 bases; unmatched junction nucleotides: 8. The CDR3 consists of 15 residues. Germline V lookup: CDR1 SGHAT, CDR2 FQNNGV. CDR3 DNA: TGTGCCAGCAGCACCGGGACAGGGAGAGGCTATGGCTACACCTTC. It encodes CASSTGTGRGYGYTF.

The V call is TRBV7-6, the J call TRBJ2-1; 8 bases fit TRBD1. This CDR3 spans 15 amino acids. Trimming at V came to 0 bases and at J to 7 bases, leaving 5 bases not matched to a gene. The germline gives CDR1 SGHVS, CDR2 FNYEAQ. This CDR3 is CASSLAQGAANEQFF. CDR3 DNA: TGTGCCAGCAGCTTAGCGCAGGGGGCTGCGAATGAGCAGTTCTTC. Drawing the rest from reference TRBV7-6 and TRBJ2-1, the complete variable domain is GAGVSQSPRYKVTKRGQDVALRCDPISGHVSLYWYRQALGQGPEFLTYFNYEAQQDKSGLPNDRFSAERPEGSISTLTIQRTEQRDSAMYRCASSLAQGAANEQFFGPGTRLTVL.

The chain couples TRBV5-1 to TRBJ1-1, with 7 bases identical to TRBD1. Germline CDR1 is SGHRS and CDR2 is YFSETQ. This CDR3 spans 15 amino acids. V lost 2 bases, J lost 1 base, and 5 bases stayed unmatched. CDR3 bases: TGCGCCAGCAGCTTAGGGGGCAGAACGAACACTGAAGCTTTCTTT. Protein product: CASSLGGRTNTEAFF.